The 20 T cell receptor beta chains given below trace back to one sample, sequenced in a study of vaccination and CD4 T cells after COVID-19. Time point: late sampling 161 to 241 days after vaccination in three convalescent patients. Treatment: approximately nine-day PBMC culture with coronavirus spike peptide pools or control peptides (ViraFEST assay). No antigen is known for these receptors. An Oncomine TCR Beta short-read assay was used to sequence the DNA from cultured CD4+ T cells. MiXCR, run by TCRdb on the PCR reads, gives a single entry per CDR3 protein. Seen here are fewer than 30,000 distinct CDR3 sequences, around 33% observed once, and the top ten hold 3% to 4%. The source was CD4+ T cells from blood, cultured in vitro, collected about 7 months after SARS-CoV-2 vaccination. Receptor source: a human donor who had recovered from COVID-19.

A note on this clonotype: A read error may account for a junction end that differs from germline. This chain links TRBV7-9 with TRBJ2-3; 8 bases map to TRBD2. CDR3 length: 16 residues. Germline-derived CDR1 and CDR2 are SEHNR and FQNEAQ (reference sequence). CDR3 bases: TGTGCCAGCAGCTACCCCTCGGGGGGGGGCACAGATATGCAGTATTTT. It is translated as CASSYPSGGGTDMQYF.

The rearrangement joins TRBV6-1 to TRBJ2-6, with 7 positions matching TRBD1. The CDR3 sequence is 19 residues long. The J segment lost 4 bases and the V segment lost 4 bases, leaving 16 bases of the junction unmatched. The germline gives CDR1 MNHNS, CDR2 SASEGT. The CDR3 spells CASSGVRQGFRFGANVLTF. The CDR3 DNA is TGTGCCAGCAGTGGCGTTAGACAGGGTTTCAGGTTCGGGGCCAACGTCCTGACTTTC.

The chain is built from TRBV20-1 and TRBJ2-3, with TRBD2 identical over 9 bases. The length of the CDR3 is 17 residues. Germline V lookup: CDR1 DFQATT, CDR2 SNEGSKA (reference sequence). V lost 0 bases and J lost 2; bases outside the gene matches: 9. The CDR3: CSARDRLAGTHTDTQYF. The DNA of the CDR3 is TGCAGTGCTAGAGATCGGCTAGCGGGAACACACACAGATACGCAGTATTTT.

This rearrangement joins TRBV15 to TRBJ1-5; no reliable D call. Germline CDR1 is LNHNV and CDR2 is YYDKDF (reference sequence). Between the trimmed V and J ends, which lost 0 bases and 5 bases, there was a span of 11 bases. The CDR3 is made up of 15 amino acids. CDR3 residues: CATSRDNGPDQPQHF. In nucleotides, the CDR3 is TGTGCCACCAGCAGAGATAACGGACCGGATCAGCCCCAGCATTTT. Full variable domain (outside the CDR3, taken from reference TRBV15 and TRBJ1-5): DAMVIQNPRYQVTQFGKPVTLSCSQTLNHNVMYWYQQKSSQAPKLLFHYYDKDFNNEADTPDNFQSRRPNTSFCFLDIRSPGLGDTAMYLCATSRDNGPDQPQHFGDGTRLSIL.

The gene calls are TRBV6-2 or TRBV6-3 and TRBJ2-5, with 9 bases fitting TRBD2. After removal of 2 bases from V and 5 bases from J, the junction contained 6 bases not matched to a gene. CDR3 length: 15 residues. Germline V gene lookup returns CDR1 MNHEY and CDR2 SVGEGT. Here the CDR3 reads CASSYAGGLLETQYF. The CDR3 bases are TGTGCCAGCAGTTACGCGGGAGGGCTTTTGGAGACCCAGTACTTC.

The chain recombines TRBV18 with TRBJ2-1, with TRBD2 matching 10 bases. J gave up 9 bases and V 2 bases, and 7 bases lay outside the gene matches. Germline V gene sequence: CDR1 KGHSH, CDR2 LQKENI. The CDR3 runs 15 residues. The CDR3 sequence is CASSPGAGGPGEQFF. As DNA, the CDR3 is TGTGCCAGCTCACCAGGAGCGGGAGGGCCAGGTGAGCAGTTCTTC.

This clonotype was seen a few times. The CDR3 reads CASSNTQGANYGYTF. As DNA, the CDR3 is TGTGCCAGCAGCAACACACAGGGCGCTAACTATGGCTACACCTTC. The gene calls are TRBV7-9 and TRBJ1-2; tentatively, D is TRBD1 (6 bases). V was pared by 5 bases and J by 0 bases, with 13 bases between. The length of the CDR3 is 15 residues. Germline assignment: CDR1 SEHNR and CDR2 FQNEAQ (reference sequence).

As for this clonotype: The conserved phenylalanine or tryptophan normally closing the CDR3 is absent here, so this likely arose from a read error. The CDR3 region is CSAPGAQGFQETQYL. The CDR3 DNA reads TGCAGTGCTCCGGGGGCCCAGGGCTTCCAAGAGACCCAGTACCTC. This chain connects TRBV20-1 to TRBJ2-5; possibly TRBD1 or TRBD2 for D (6 bases each). The CDR3 is 15 residues long. CDR1 and CDR2 from the germline V gene are DFQATT and SNEGSKA (reference sequence). The ends were cut back, 5 bases at V and 1 base at J, with 17 bases in the middle.

V is TRBV5-4 and J is TRBJ1-2, with 7 bases matching TRBD1. J was trimmed by 4 bases and V by 5 bases; bases with no gene match: 8. Per germline, CDR1 SGHNT and CDR2 YYREEE (reference sequence). The length of the CDR3 is 14 residues. The CDR3: CASRIRQGFYGYTF. CDR3 nucleotide sequence: TGTGCCAGCAGAATTCGACAGGGCTTCTATGGCTACACCTTC.

This clonotype was recorded a few times. The genes are TRBV15 and TRBJ2-1; 9 bases agree with TRBD1. Germline V gene sequence: CDR1 LNHNV, CDR2 YYDKDF (reference sequence). Germline trimming cut 3 bases from V and 4 bases from J; bases unmatched to any gene: 10. The CDR3 has 17 amino acids. CDR3 residues: CATSSAAGQGIYNEQFF. For the CDR3, the DNA is TGTGCCACCAGCAGCGCGGCGGGACAGGGAATATACAATGAGCAGTTCTTC.

This clonotype was seen a handful of times. The rearrangement links TRBV7-9 to TRBJ2-1, with D possibly TRBD1 on 5 matching bases. Germline-derived CDR1 and CDR2 are SEHNR and FQNEAQ (reference sequence). The CDR3 covers 13 residues. V lost 0 bases to trimming and J lost 5 bases, with 5 bases between them. The CDR3 nucleotides read TGTGCCAGCAGCTTAGCGGGGCACAATGAGCAGTTCTTC. It translates to CASSLAGHNEQFF.

This clonotype was seen more than once but under ten times. The genes are TRBV19 and TRBJ2-5; D may be TRBD1 (7 bases). This CDR3 spans 15 amino acids. The V and J ends lost 6 bases and 5 bases respectively, with 19 bases between them. Per germline, CDR1 LNHDA and CDR2 SQIVND (reference sequence). In DNA form, the CDR3 reads TGTGCCAGTAGCGATCGGGGGACAGAAGCTGAGACCCAGTACTTC. It specifies CASSDRGTEAETQYF.

The sample holds a few counts of this clonotype. This sequence joins TRBV12-3 or TRBV12-4 and TRBJ1-5, with 7 positions matching TRBD1. The CDR3 totals 13 residues. Germline trimming cut 6 bases from V and 9 bases from J; bases unmatched to any gene: 8. The CDR3, as DNA: TGTGCCAGCAGCACTATACAGGGGCGGCCCCAGCATTTT. Translated, it gives CASSTIQGRPQHF.

The chain joins TRBV20-1 to TRBJ1-5; D unresolved. The CDR3 is 15 residues long. Germline assignment: CDR1 DFQATT and CDR2 SNEGSKA (reference sequence). V was shortened by 3 bases and J by 11 bases, with 23 bases between the two germline ends. CDR3 residues: CSASKGTEPPKSQHF. In DNA form, the CDR3 reads TGCAGTGCTAGCAAAGGTACGGAGCCACCCAAGTCCCAGCATTTT.

V and J are TRBV20-1 and TRBJ2-2, with D perhaps being TRBD1 or TRBD2 (5 bases each). The V and J ends lost 6 bases and 0 bases respectively, with 14 bases between them. The CDR3 is 15 residues long. Germline lookup yields CDR1 DFQATT and CDR2 SNEGSKA (reference sequence). The CDR3 DNA sequence: TGCAGTGCGACCCCCTGGGACGCGAACACCGGGGAGCTGTTTTTT. This codes for CSATPWDANTGELFF.

The chain is built from TRBV20-1 and TRBJ2-3; D is possibly TRBD1 (6 bases). CDR3 size: 13 residues. Per the germline V gene, CDR1 is DFQATT and CDR2 is SNEGSKA (reference sequence). The ends were cut back, 6 bases at V and 2 bases at J, with 12 bases in the middle. The CDR3, as DNA: TGCAGTGCGGACAGTTCTATCACAGATACGCAGTATTTT. It specifies CSADSSITDTQYF.

This clonotype was counted between two and nine times. CDR3 residues: CASSSLQVGQPQHF. The CDR3 DNA is TGTGCCAGTAGTTCTCTACAGGTGGGTCAGCCCCAGCATTTT. The rearrangement links TRBV19 to TRBJ1-5, with D tentatively TRBD1 (5 bases). The CDR3 is 14 residues long. Between the trimmed V and J ends, which lost 5 bases and 6 bases, there was a span of 14 bases. Germline V CDR1 and CDR2: LNHDA, SQIVND (reference sequence).

The chain has TRBV7-2 and TRBJ1-5, with 7 positions matching TRBD1. CDR3 length equals 13 residues. Trimming removed 5 bases from V and 4 bases from J; junction bases left unmatched: 2. CDR1 is SGHTA and CDR2 is FQGNSA in the germline V gene. CDR3 coding DNA: TGTGCCAGCAGCCCACAGGGGAATCAGCCCCAGCATTTT. It yields the protein CASSPQGNQPQHF.

A remark on this clonotype: The junction differs from germline at one of its ends, possibly a read error. The chain combines TRBV5-6 with TRBJ2-5; unclear D gene. CDR3 length: 13 amino acids. Germline CDR1 reads SGHDT; CDR2 reads YYEEEE. DNA of the CDR3: TGTGCCAGCAGGTTGGGCAGTTTAGAGACCCAGTACTTC. It translates to CASRLGSLETQYF.

This clonotype has a handful of counts. The chain carries TRBV6-1 and TRBJ2-3, with unresolved D. Germline-derived CDR1 and CDR2 are MNHNS and SASEGT. V lost 4 bases and J lost 4, with 9 bases in between. The CDR3 extends over 13 amino acids. CDR3 sequence (DNA): TGTGCCAGCAGTGTCGAGGCGCCAGATACGCAGTATTTT. Protein: CASSVEAPDTQYF.